This T cell receptor (beta chain) originates from a study of blood T cell repertoires in COVID-19. As for the study in general: The United States, Italy and Spain were the sources of the acute and convalescent COVID-19 samples. From T cells, B-cell-depleted T cells, or PBMCs came the material, which was cDNA or gDNA.

TCRdb keeps only in-frame clones here, not all; method: immunoSEQ multiplex PCR. Of roughly 200,000 clones listed, roughly 82% are singletons. Cohorts were determined from participant-reported clinical history. The CDR3 runs to 14 residues. CDR1 MGHRA and CDR2 YSYEKL come from the germline V gene. The trim removed 4 bases at V and 3 bases at J, leaving 5 bases unmatched. The chain employs TRBV4-1 and TRBJ1-1, with 7 bases aligning to TRBD1. Sequenced sample: PBMCs or T cells enriched from blood (not recorded which). The clonotype comes from a man aged 40-49 years with acute COVID-19. The CDR3 sequence is CASSPGQSHTEAFF. The CDR3 bases are TGCGCCAGCAGCCCGGGACAGAGTCACACTGAAGCTTTCTTT.